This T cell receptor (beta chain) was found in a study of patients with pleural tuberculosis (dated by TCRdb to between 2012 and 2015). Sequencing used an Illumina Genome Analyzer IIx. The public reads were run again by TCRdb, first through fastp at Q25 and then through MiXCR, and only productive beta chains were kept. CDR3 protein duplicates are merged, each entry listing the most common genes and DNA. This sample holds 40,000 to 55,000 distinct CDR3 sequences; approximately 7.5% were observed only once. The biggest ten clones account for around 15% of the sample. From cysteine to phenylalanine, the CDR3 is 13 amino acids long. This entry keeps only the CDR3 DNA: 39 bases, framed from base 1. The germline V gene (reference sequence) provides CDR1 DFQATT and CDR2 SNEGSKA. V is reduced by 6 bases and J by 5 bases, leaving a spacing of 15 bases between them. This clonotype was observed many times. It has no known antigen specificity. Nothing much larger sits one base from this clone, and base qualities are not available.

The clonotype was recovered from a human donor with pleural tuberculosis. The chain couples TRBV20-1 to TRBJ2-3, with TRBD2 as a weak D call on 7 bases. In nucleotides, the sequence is TGCAGTGCAATCGGACAGCGGGGAGATACGCAGTATTTT. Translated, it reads CSAIGQRGDTQYF.